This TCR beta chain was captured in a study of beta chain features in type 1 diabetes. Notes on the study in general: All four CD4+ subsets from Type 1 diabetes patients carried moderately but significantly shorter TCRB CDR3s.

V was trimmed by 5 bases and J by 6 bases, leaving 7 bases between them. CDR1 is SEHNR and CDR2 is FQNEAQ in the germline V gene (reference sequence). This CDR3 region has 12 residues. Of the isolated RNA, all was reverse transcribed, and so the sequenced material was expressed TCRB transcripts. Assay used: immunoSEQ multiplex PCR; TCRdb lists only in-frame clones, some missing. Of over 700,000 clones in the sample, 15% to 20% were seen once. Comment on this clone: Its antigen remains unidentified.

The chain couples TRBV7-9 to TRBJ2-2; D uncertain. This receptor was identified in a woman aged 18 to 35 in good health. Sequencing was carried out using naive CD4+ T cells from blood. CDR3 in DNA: TGTGCCAGCAGCCCCGGTCCCGGGGAGCTGTTTTTT. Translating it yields CASSPGPGELFF.